The rows below give T cell receptor beta chains drawn from one sample of a study of blood T cell repertoires in COVID-19. The repertoire was sequenced with immunoSEQ multiplex PCR; TCRdb's copy has only in-frame clones and lacks some. The table lists about 140,000 clones, about 79% of them singletons. The specimen sequenced was peripheral blood. The receptors here all came from a woman older than 75 with active or convalescent COVID-19. Both conserved end residues are part of each CDR3.

TRBV18	TRBJ2-3	CASSPETGGTTDTQYF
TRBV19	TRBJ1-1	CASRKQVFMNTEAFF
TRBV7-2	TRBJ2-5	CASSPAPRGQETQYF
TRBV11-2	TRBJ2-1	CASSLYLAGGDNEQFF
TRBV6-2/TRBV6-3	TRBJ1-1	CASSYFGRAFF
TRBV15	TRBJ1-5	CATSRDNPGQGSSYGNQPQHF
TRBV3-1/TRBV3-2	TRBJ1-3	CASSLGQGNTIYF
TRBV6-2/TRBV6-3	TRBJ1-2	CASSSEGANYGYTF
TRBV4-3	TRBJ2-2	CASSPTAPNTGELFF
TRBV28	TRBJ2-1	CASIHRATYNEQFF
TRBV5-1	TRBJ2-3	CASSPWTGYDTDTQYF
TRBV7-9	TRBJ1-1	CASSSNRDITEAFF
TRBV6-2/TRBV6-3	TRBJ2-2	CASSYRGLNTGELFF
TRBV20-1	TRBJ1-2	CSASNVNQYGYTF
TRBV10-2	TRBJ1-1	CASREGNTEAFF
TRBV30	TRBJ2-1	CAWSVSGLVRFF
TRBV7-2	TRBJ2-5	CASSLAGRGETQYF
TRBV12-3/TRBV12-4	TRBJ1-1	CASSLRQGGVAFF
TRBV7-7	TRBJ1-4	CASSLNRNEKLFF
TRBV7-8	TRBJ2-5	CASSPRETQYF
TRBV6-1	TRBJ1-2	CASSETEYGYTF
TRBV2	TRBJ1-2	CASSSFPGQTYGYTF
TRBV5-1	TRBJ2-5	CASSFPPSRGYQETQYF
TRBV6-5	TRBJ2-2	CASKRGGNTGELFF
TRBV5-4	TRBJ2-3	CASSLESGGDTQYF
TRBV9	TRBJ2-7	CASSVGQSLSYEQYF
TRBV12-5	TRBJ1-3	CASGSPERGQDTIYF
TRBV5-4	TRBJ2-5	CASSSGQGQETQYF
TRBV10-3	TRBJ2-5	CAISDSTSAETQETQYF
TRBV7-8	TRBJ2-1	CASSLGLRGLRNNEQFF
TRBV19	TRBJ1-6	CASRGTGRVYSPLHF
TRBV11-1	TRBJ1-1	CASSARGVMNTEAFF
TRBV7-9	TRBJ2-7	CASSLVGQDIDEQYF
TRBV30	TRBJ2-7	CACDRLNYEQYF
TRBV2	TRBJ2-7	CASSPTGSYEQYF
TRBV29-1	TRBJ2-7	CSVEEGTITYEQYF
TRBV2	TRBJ1-1	CASSSQTVNTEAFF
TRBV9	TRBJ1-4	CASSVSGGGAGEKLFF
TRBV3-1/TRBV3-2	TRBJ2-7	CASTSAMGQGRSEQYF
TRBV28	TRBJ2-1	CASSFVGPYNEQFF
TRBV12-5	TRBJ1-1	CATKAGRQANTEAFF
TRBV2	TRBJ2-3	CASIPRDRPIHTQYF
TRBV4-2	TRBJ2-6	CASRRTGGSAGANVLTF
TRBV3-1/TRBV3-2	TRBJ2-7	CASSSTYEQYF
TRBV10-2	TRBJ2-7	CASKPTGEVYEQYF
TRBV6-5	TRBJ2-2	CASSYEGGRGTGELFF
TRBV19	TRBJ1-5	CASRAGGQPQHF
TRBV2	TRBJ2-3	CATPDRVVTDTQYF
TRBV7-7	TRBJ2-7	CASSLALGRTYEQYF
TRBV18	TRBJ1-4	CASSPTPNRATNEKLFF
TRBV7-9	TRBJ2-5	CASITTGTSGETQYF
TRBV19	TRBJ1-5	CASSSLDSSNQPQHF
TRBV11-2	TRBJ2-3	CASSFSAGVTTDTQYF
TRBV5-6	TRBJ1-4	CASSLFAQGQGNEKLFF
TRBV10-2	TRBJ2-7	CASRTGTGAFYEQYF